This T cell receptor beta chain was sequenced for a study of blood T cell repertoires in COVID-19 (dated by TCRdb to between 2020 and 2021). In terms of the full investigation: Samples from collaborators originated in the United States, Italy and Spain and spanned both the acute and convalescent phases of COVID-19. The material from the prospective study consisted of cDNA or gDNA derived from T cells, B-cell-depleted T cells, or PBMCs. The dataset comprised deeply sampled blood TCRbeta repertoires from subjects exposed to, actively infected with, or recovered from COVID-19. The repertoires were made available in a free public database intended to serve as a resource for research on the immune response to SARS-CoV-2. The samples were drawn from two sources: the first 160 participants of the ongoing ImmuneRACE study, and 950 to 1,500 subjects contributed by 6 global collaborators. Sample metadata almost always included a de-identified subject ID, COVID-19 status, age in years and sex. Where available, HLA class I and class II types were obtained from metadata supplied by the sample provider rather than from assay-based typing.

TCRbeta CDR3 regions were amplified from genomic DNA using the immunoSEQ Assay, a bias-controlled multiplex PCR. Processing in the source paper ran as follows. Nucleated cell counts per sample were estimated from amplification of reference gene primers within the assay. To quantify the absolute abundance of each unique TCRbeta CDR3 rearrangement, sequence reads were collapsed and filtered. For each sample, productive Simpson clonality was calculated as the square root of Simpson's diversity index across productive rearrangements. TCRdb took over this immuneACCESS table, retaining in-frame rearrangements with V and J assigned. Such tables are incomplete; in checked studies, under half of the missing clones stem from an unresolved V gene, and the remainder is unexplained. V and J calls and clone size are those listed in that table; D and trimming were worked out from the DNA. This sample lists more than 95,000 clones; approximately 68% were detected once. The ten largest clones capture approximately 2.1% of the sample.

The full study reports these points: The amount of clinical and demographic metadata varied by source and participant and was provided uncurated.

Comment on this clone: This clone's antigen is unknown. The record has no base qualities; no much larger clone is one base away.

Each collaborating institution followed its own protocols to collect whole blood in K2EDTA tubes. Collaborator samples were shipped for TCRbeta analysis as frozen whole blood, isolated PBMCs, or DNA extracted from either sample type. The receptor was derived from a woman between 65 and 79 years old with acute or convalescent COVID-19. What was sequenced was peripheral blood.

The DNA reads TGCGCCAGCAGCTTGGATGGTCAGGGTGGTGGCTACACCTTC. This is translated as CASSLDGQGGGYTF. The rearrangement combines TRBV5-1 with TRBJ1-2; the best D guess is TRBD1, with 5 bases matching. The CDR3 spans 14 residues, from the cysteine through the phenylalanine. The entry retains the CDR3 DNA only, 42 bases that are in frame from base 1. Trimming takes 0 bases from V and 7 bases from J, and the germline ends sit 13 bases apart. CDR1 is given as SGHRS and CDR2 as YFSETQ, both from the germline V gene.